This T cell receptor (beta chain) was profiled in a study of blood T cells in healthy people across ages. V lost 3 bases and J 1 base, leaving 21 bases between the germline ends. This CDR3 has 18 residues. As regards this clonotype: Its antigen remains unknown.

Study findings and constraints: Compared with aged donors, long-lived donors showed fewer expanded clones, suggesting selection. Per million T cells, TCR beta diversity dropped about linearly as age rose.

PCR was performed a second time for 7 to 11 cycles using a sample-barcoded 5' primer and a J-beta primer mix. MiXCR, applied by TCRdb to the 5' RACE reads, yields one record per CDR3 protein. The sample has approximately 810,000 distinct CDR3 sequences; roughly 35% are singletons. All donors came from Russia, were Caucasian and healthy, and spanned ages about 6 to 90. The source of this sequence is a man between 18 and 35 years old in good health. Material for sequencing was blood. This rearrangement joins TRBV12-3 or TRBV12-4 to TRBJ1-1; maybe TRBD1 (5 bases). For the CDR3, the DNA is TGTGCCAGCAGTTTTTGGCGGGGGTTTGGGGAAGGGAACACTGAAGCTTTCTTT. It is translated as CASSFWRGFGEGNTEAFF.